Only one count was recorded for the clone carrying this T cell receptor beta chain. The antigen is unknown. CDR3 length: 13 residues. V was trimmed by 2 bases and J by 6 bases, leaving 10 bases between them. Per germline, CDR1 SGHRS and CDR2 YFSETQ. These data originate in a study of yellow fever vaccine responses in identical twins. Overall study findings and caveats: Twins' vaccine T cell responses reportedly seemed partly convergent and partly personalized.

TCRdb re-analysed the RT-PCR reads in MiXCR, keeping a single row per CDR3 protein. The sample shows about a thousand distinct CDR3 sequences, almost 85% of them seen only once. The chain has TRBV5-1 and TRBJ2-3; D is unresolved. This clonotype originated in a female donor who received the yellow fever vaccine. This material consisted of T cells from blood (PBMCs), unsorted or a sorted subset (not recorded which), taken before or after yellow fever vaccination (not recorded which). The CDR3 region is CASSLPPPDTQYF. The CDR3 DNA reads TGCGCCAGCAGCTTACCCCCTCCTGATACGCAGTATTTT.